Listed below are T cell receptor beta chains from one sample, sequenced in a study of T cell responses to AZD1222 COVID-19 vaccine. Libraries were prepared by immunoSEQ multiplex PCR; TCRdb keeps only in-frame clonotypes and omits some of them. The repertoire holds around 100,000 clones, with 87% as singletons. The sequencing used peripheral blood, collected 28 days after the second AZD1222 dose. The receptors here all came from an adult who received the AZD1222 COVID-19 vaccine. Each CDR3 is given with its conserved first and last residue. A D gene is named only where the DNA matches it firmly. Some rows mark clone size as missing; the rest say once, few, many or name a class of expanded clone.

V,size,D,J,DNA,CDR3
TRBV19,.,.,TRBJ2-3,TGTGCCAGCAAAACCCGGACCGGGATTAGCACAGATACGCAGTATTTT,CASKTRTGISTDTQYF
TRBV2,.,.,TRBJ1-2,TGTGCCAGCAGTGAATATGGCTACACCTTC,CASSEYGYTF
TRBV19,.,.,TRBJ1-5,TGTGCCAGTAGTATTAGGGACAGCAATCAGCCCCAGCATTTT,CASSIRDSNQPQHF
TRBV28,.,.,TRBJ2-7,TGTGCCAGCAGTGCGAACGGGGGGCATTCCTACGAGCAGTACTTC,CASSANGGHSYEQYF
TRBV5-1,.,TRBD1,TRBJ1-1,TGCGCCAGCAGCCTGGGGGACAGGGGGCCTTCTGAAGCTTTCTTT,CASSLGDRGPSEAFF
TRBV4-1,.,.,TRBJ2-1,TGCGCCAGCAGCCAAGATACCTGGGACGGTAACAATGAGCAGTTCTTC,CASSQDTWDGNNEQFF
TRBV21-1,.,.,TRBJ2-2,TGTGCCAGCAGGTATGGGAAACCCCTGAACACCGGGGAGCTGTTTTTT,CASRYGKPLNTGELFF
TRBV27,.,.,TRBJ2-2,TGTGCCAGCAGGAACTTGAACACCGGGGAGCTGTTTTTT,CASRNLNTGELFF
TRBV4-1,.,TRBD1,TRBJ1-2,TGCGCCAGCAGCCACCCCGCGACAGGGAACCATGGCTACACCTTC,CASSHPATGNHGYTF
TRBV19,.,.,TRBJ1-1,TGTGCCAGTAGTATTTGGGCGGAGAACACTGAAGCTTTCTTT,CASSIWAENTEAFF
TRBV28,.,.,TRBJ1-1,TGTGCCAGCACCGAGGGGGGACGGAACACTGAAGCTTTCTTT,CASTEGGRNTEAFF
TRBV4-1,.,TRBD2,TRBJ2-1,TGCGCCAGCAGCCAGAGGACTAGCGGTTACAATGAGCAGTTCTTC,CASSQRTSGYNEQFF
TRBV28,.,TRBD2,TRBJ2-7,TGTGCCAGCAGTTTACGGGGGGGCTACGAGCAGTACTTC,CASSLRGGYEQYF
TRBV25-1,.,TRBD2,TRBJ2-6,TGTGCCAGCAGTGAATATGGGGGGGCTGGGGCCAACGTCCTGACTTTC,CASSEYGGAGANVLTF
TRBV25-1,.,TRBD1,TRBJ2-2,TGTGCCAGCAGTGATCCCTGGAAGGGACAGGAGACCGGGGAGCTGTTTTTT,CASSDPWKGQETGELFF
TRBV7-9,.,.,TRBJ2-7,TGTGCCAGCTCACCCCCCCGGACTATTCGACGACGATATTTC,CASSPPRTIRRRYF
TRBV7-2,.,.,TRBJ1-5,TGTGCCAGCAGCCTCCGGGGGGGCTGGAGCAATCAGCCCCAGCATTTT,CASSLRGGWSNQPQHF
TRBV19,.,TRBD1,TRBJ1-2,TGTGCCAGTAGTATCCCCAGGGGGCGACGATATGGCTACACCTTC,CASSIPRGRRYGYTF
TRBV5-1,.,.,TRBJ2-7,TGCGCCAGCAGCGCACCGGGACTCACCGTCTACGAGCAGTACTTC,CASSAPGLTVYEQYF
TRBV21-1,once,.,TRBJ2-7,TGTGCCAGCAGCAAAGCTAAGACAGGGAGTCCCTACGAGCAGTACTTC,CASSKAKTGSPYEQYF
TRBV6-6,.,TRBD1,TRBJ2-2,TGTGCCAGCAGCAGGGGACAGGGAGGGATTGCCGGGGAGCTGTTTTTT,CASSRGQGGIAGELFF
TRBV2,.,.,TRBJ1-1,TGTGCCAGCCGGCGGTGGGCAACGAACACTGAAGCTTTCTTT,CASRRWATNTEAFF
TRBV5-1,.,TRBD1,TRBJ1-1,TGCGCCAGCAGCACACAGGGGGGCACTGAAGCTTTCTTT,CASSTQGGTEAFF
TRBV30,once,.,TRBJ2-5,TGTGCCTGGAGTCCCAGCTCTGGATGGACCCAGTACTTC,CAWSPSSGWTQYF
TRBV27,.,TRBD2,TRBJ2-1,TGTGCCAGCAGTTTATTCTACCGAGCGGGAGTCTACAATGAGCAGTTCTTC,CASSLFYRAGVYNEQFF
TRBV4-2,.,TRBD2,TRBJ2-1,TGTGCCAGCAGCCAAGTTATGGGGGGGAGCTCCTACAATGAGCAGTTCTTC,CASSQVMGGSSYNEQFF
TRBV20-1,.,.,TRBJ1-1,TGCAGTGCTAGTCCGGAGGGGAGGAACACTGAAGCTTTCTTT,CSASPEGRNTEAFF
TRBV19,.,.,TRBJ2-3,TGTGCCAGTAGTATAGGTGGGGGGGCCGGAACGCAGTATTTT,CASSIGGGAGTQYF
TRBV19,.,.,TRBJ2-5,TGTGCCAGTAGACTCCGGGGACACATCCAAGAGACCCAGTACTTC,CASRLRGHIQETQYF
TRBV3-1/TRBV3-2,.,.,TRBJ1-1,TGTGCCAGCAGCCATCAGGGCTTGAACACTGAAGCTTTCTTT,CASSHQGLNTEAFF
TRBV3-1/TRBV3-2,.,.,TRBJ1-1,TGTGCCAGCAGCCACGGGTCGATGAACACTGAAGCTTTCTTT,CASSHGSMNTEAFF
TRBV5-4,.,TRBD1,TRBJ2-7,TGTGCCAGCAGCTCTCCAGAGATAATGTCCGGGACAGCCAGGCCCTACGAGCAGTACTTC,CASSSPEIMSGTARPYEQYF
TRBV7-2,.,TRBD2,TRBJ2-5,TGTGCCAGCAGCTTAGGAGGCGTGGCTAGCGGTCAAGAGACCCAGTACTTC,CASSLGGVASGQETQYF
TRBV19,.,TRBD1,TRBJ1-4,TGTGCCAGTAGTATCGTGGAGGGGGCGGATGAAAAACTGTTTTTT,CASSIVEGADEKLFF
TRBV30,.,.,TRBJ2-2,TGTGCCTGGAGTCCTATACTTGGGACCGGGGAGCTGTTTTTT,CAWSPILGTGELFF
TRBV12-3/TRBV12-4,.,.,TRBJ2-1,TGTGCCAGCAGTGTGGGCGTGGATGAGCAGTTCTTC,CASSVGVDEQFF
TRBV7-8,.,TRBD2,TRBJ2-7,TGTGCCAGCAGCCCCCTGGGGCTAGCGGGCCTCTACGAGCAGTACTTC,CASSPLGLAGLYEQYF
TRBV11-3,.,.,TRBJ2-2,TGTGCCAGCAGCTTGACAGCTTTTCCGCACGGCACCGGGGAGCTGTTTTTT,CASSLTAFPHGTGELFF